These 25 T cell receptor beta chains share one sample of origin, sequenced in a study of blood T cell repertoires in COVID-19. Clones were read by immunoSEQ multiplex PCR, and TCRdb kept only the in-frame ones, dropping some. Among about 63,000 clones, 80% to 90% were seen once, and the ten largest hold roughly 6.7%. Sequencing was carried out using peripheral blood. These receptors originate from a human donor in a cohort sampled during active COVID-19.

The chain couples TRBV3-1 (or the pseudogene TRBV3-2) to TRBJ1-6; a possible D gene is TRBD1 (5 bases). There are 16 residues in the CDR3. V lost 0 bases and J 7 bases, leaving 13 bases between the germline ends. CDR1 and CDR2 from the germline V gene are LGHDT and YNNKEL (reference sequence). The CDR3 coding sequence is TGTGCCAGCAGCCAAGATCTTCATCCAGGGAATTCACCCCTCCACTTT. Its translation is CASSQDLHPGNSPLHF.

V usage is TRBV18 and J usage is TRBJ2-3; perhaps TRBD2 as D (6 bases). CDR3 size: 15 residues. Trimming removed 6 bases at V and 5 bases at J, with 18 bases between. The germline CDR1 and CDR2 sequences are KGHSH and LQKENI. The CDR3 DNA follows: TGTGCCAGCTCCCCCGGGACTTTAATGGGAGATACGCAGTATTTT. As protein: CASSPGTLMGDTQYF.

This chain connects TRBV2 to TRBJ1-1, with a weak D call TRBD1 (6 bases). The CDR3 runs 15 residues. V lost 6 bases to trimming and J lost 0 bases, with 14 bases between them. The germline CDR1 and CDR2 sequences are SNHLY and FYNNEI. The CDR3 region is CASSISTGMNTEAFF. The DNA for the CDR3 is TGTGCCAGCAGCATTTCGACAGGCATGAACACTGAAGCTTTCTTT.

This clone was seen more than once but under ten times. J is TRBJ1-5 and V is TRBV24-1, with no clear D. This CDR3 region has 17 residues. The germline V gene encodes CDR1 KGHDR and CDR2 SFDVKD. Trimming took off 4 bases at V and 2 bases at J, with 17 bases between the two ends. The CDR3 here is CATSDVQGGRCNQPQHF. The CDR3, as DNA: TGTGCCACCAGTGACGTCCAAGGAGGTAGGTGCAATCAGCCCCAGCATTTT.

This clone showed up just a few times. The chain is built from TRBV29-1 and TRBJ2-1, with a tentative D call TRBD1 (7 bases). V was shortened by 4 bases and J by 1 base, with 14 bases between the two germline ends. The CDR3 is 15 residues long. Germline assignment: CDR1 SQVTM and CDR2 ANQGSEA. The chain's CDR3 is CSVVGRDRSYNEQFF. Written as DNA, the CDR3 is TGCAGCGTTGTGGGGCGGGACAGATCCTACAATGAGCAGTTCTTC.

The chain joins TRBV9 to TRBJ1-2; 7 bases map to TRBD1. This CDR3 region has 15 residues. Per the germline V gene, CDR1 is SGDLS and CDR2 is YYNGEE. The junction had 4 bases not matched to a gene; V was cut back by 0 bases and J by 2 bases. CDR3 DNA sequence: TGTGCCAGCAGCGTAGGATGGGGACAGAACTATGGCTACACCTTC. Translating it yields CASSVGWGQNYGYTF.

The CDR3 bases are TGTGCCAGCAGCTTAGAGGAGGTTGGTTTCGATACGCAGTATTTT. It yields the protein CASSLEEVGFDTQYF. The chain couples TRBV11-2 to TRBJ2-3; TRBD2 might be the D (5 bases). The V gene lost 0 bases and the J gene lost 6 bases, with 13 bases spanning the gap. The length of the CDR3 is 15 residues. Germline CDR1 is SGHAT and CDR2 is FQNNGV. The full variable domain, rest sourced from reference TRBV11-2 and TRBJ2-3, is EAGVAQSPRYKIIEKRQSVAFWCNPISGHATLYWYQQILGQGPKLLIQFQNNGVVDDSQLPKDRFSAERLKGVDSTLKIQPAKLEDSAVYLCASSLEEVGFDTQYFGPGTRLTVL.

V usage is TRBV2 and J usage is TRBJ2-2; 9 bases fit TRBD1. Trimming at V came to 3 bases and at J to 4 bases, leaving 18 bases not matched to a gene. The germline CDR1 and CDR2 sequences are SNHLY and FYNNEI. The CDR3 length is 20 residues. CDR3 nucleotides: TGTGCCAGCAGTGACGCCAGTTGGGTTCCGGGACAGGGACGCACCGGGGAGCTGTTTTTT. This translates into CASSDASWVPGQGRTGELFF.

The rearrangement joins TRBV19 to TRBJ1-1, with TRBD1 identical over 10 bases. Germline assignment: CDR1 LNHDA and CDR2 SQIVND (reference sequence). CDR3 length equals 15 residues. J lost 2 bases, V lost 7 bases, and 7 bases had no gene match. CDR3 nucleotide sequence: TGTGCCAGTACCAGACAGGGGGCCGGTAACACTGAAGCTTTCTTT. It translates to CASTRQGAGNTEAFF.

In its sample, this clone was seen once. The rearrangement uses TRBV3-1 (or the pseudogene TRBV3-2) and TRBJ2-3, with 13 bases identical to TRBD2. Germline trimming cut 4 bases from V and 4 bases from J; bases unmatched to any gene: 8. The CDR3 has 17 amino acids. The germline gives CDR1 LGHDT, CDR2 YNNKEL (reference sequence). The CDR3 protein is CASSLGLAGLAADTQYF. CDR3 sequence (DNA): TGTGCCAGCAGCCTGGGACTAGCGGGACTAGCAGCAGATACGCAGTATTTT.

J is TRBJ2-1 and V is TRBV29-1; D is perhaps TRBD2 (5 bases). The CDR3 runs to 12 residues. The V end lost 4 bases, the J end lost 6 bases, and 10 bases lay between the germline ends. The germline CDR1 and CDR2 sequences are SQVTM and ANQGSEA. Written as DNA, the CDR3 is TGCAGCGTTGGGGAGTACTCCAATGAGCAGTTCTTC. The encoded protein is CSVGEYSNEQFF.

The chain has TRBV6-4 and TRBJ2-7; 7 nucleotides align to TRBD2. Germline values: CDR1 MRHNA, CDR2 SNTAGT. J lost 0 bases, V lost 6 bases, and 11 bases had no gene match. The CDR3 contains 16 residues. CDR3 region: CASSPPSGIYSYEQYF. DNA of the CDR3: TGTGCCAGCAGCCCCCCTAGCGGCATTTACTCCTACGAGCAGTACTTC.

This CDR3 reads CASSQGRTGAGYTF. The CDR3 DNA follows: TGTGCCAGCAGCCAAGGCCGGACAGGGGCTGGCTACACCTTC. The chain links TRBV3-1 (or the pseudogene TRBV3-2) to TRBJ1-2; 9 nucleotides match TRBD1. This CDR3 spans 14 amino acids. Per germline, CDR1 LGHDT and CDR2 YNNKEL (reference sequence). V dropped 1 base and J dropped 7; count of bases not matched to a gene: 4.

The chain combines TRBV6-5 with TRBJ1-4; TRBD1 might be the D (6 bases). The CDR3 has 16 residues. Trimming took 0 bases from V and 3 from J, leaving 11 bases between them. Germline V CDR1 and CDR2: MNHEY, SVGAGI. The DNA of the CDR3 is TGTGCCAGCAGTTACTCTATGGGGGCGCCTAATGAAAAACTGTTTTTT. It codes for CASSYSMGAPNEKLFF.

The V and J genes are TRBV27 and TRBJ2-6; weak D call: TRBD1 (6 bases). The germline V gene has CDR1 MNHEY and CDR2 SMNVEV (reference sequence). The V end was cut by 1 base, the J end by 0 bases, with 16 bases between. This CDR3 has 19 residues. The CDR3 DNA follows: TGTGCCAGCAGTTTATGGGGGCCCTCCCGGACCTCTGGGGCCAACGTCCTGACTTTC. Translating it yields CASSLWGPSRTSGANVLTF.

The gene calls are TRBV18 and TRBJ2-7; 7 positions match TRBD1. V lost 0 bases, J lost 0 bases, and 11 bases stayed unmatched. This CDR3 region has 18 residues. The germline CDR1 and CDR2 sequences are KGHSH and LQKENI. This chain's CDR3 is CASSPPFADRPGSYEQYF. In DNA form, the CDR3 reads TGTGCCAGCTCACCACCGTTCGCGGACAGGCCCGGCTCCTACGAGCAGTACTTC.

The chain employs TRBV2 and TRBJ2-7, with 13 nucleotides matching TRBD2. This CDR3 is built from 14 residues. CDR1 and CDR2 (germline): SNHLY, FYNNEI. V shed 5 bases and J 3 bases; nucleotides not matched to a gene: 1. CDR3: CASSRTSGSYEQYF. CDR3 nucleotide sequence: TGTGCCAGCAGTAGGACTAGCGGGAGCTACGAGCAGTACTTC.

J is TRBJ1-5 and V is TRBV28; 7 positions agree with TRBD1. This CDR3 has 15 amino acids. The germline CDR1 and CDR2 sequences are MDHEN and SYDVKM. The V segment lost 3 bases and the J segment 2 bases; nucleotides outside the gene matches: 4. The CDR3 nucleotides are TGTGCCAGCAGTTTCAGGGGGGCGGGCAATCAGCCCCAGCATTTT. It encodes CASSFRGAGNQPQHF.

The chain joins TRBV5-4 to TRBJ2-1; the match to TRBD2 covers 14 bases. CDR1 SGHNT and CDR2 YYREEE come from the germline V gene (reference sequence). This CDR3 is built from 17 residues. The V segment lost 4 bases and the J segment 6 bases; nucleotides outside the gene matches: 9. CDR3 region: CASSTPVGTSGSNEQFF. CDR3 in DNA: TGTGCCAGCAGCACTCCCGTCGGGACTAGCGGGAGCAATGAGCAGTTCTTC.

This clone was counted once. V gene TRBV7-9 combines with J gene TRBJ2-3; D is ambiguous. Trimming took 7 bases from V and 0 from J, leaving 8 bases between them. CDR1 is SEHNR, CDR2 FQNEAQ, per germline (reference sequence). This CDR3 is built from 13 residues. CDR3 in amino acids: CASTPVSTDTQYF. CDR3 sequence (DNA): TGTGCCAGCACCCCGGTGAGCACAGATACGCAGTATTTT.

This clone was detected only a few times. J is TRBJ1-5 and V is TRBV2; 9 nucleotides agree with TRBD1. Germline CDR1 SNHLY, CDR2 FYNNEI. V lost 6 bases to trimming and J lost 6 bases; unmatched junction nucleotides: 6. This CDR3 has 14 amino acids. The CDR3 region is CASRGGQGGQPQHF. DNA of the CDR3: TGTGCCAGCAGGGGGGGACAGGGTGGTCAGCCCCAGCATTTT.

V and J are TRBV2 and TRBJ2-3; 11 bases align to TRBD2. Trimming took 6 bases from V and 7 from J; bases not matched to a gene: 6. This CDR3 has 14 residues. CDR1 and CDR2 from the germline V gene are SNHLY and FYNNEI. For the CDR3, the DNA is TGTGCCAGCAGCGAACTAGCGGGGGTTTATACGCAGTATTTT. Its translation is CASSELAGVYTQYF.

Only a few counts were recorded for this clone. This chain connects TRBV11-2 to TRBJ2-5, with 10 bases identical to TRBD2. The CDR3 totals 16 residues. Germline loops: CDR1 SGHAT, CDR2 FQNNGV. With V trimmed by 5 bases and J by 5 bases, 11 bases remained unmatched. CDR3: CASSPRASGGSETQYF. In DNA, the CDR3 is TGTGCCAGCAGCCCACGGGCTAGCGGGGGCTCGGAGACCCAGTACTTC.

V and J are TRBV7-9 and TRBJ2-7; D might be TRBD1 (5 bases). Per the germline V gene, CDR1 is SEHNR and CDR2 is FQNEAQ (reference sequence). The CDR3 contains 15 residues. Trimming pared 5 bases from V and 2 bases from J, leaving 16 bases between. In DNA form, the CDR3 reads TGTGCCAGCAGCCCCTGGGTCTCCAGGGCCTACGAGCAGTACTTC. This encodes CASSPWVSRAYEQYF.

The chain joins TRBV6-5 to TRBJ1-2; perhaps TRBD1 as D (5 bases). With 10 bases removed from V and 9 bases from J, the gap between germline ends came to 27 bases. This CDR3 has 15 amino acids. Looked up from germline, CDR1 is MNHEY and CDR2 is SVGAGI. CDR3 loop: CATRTHPNRGGSYTF. CDR3 coding DNA: TGTGCCACCCGGACCCACCCCAATAGGGGCGGTAGCTACACCTTC.